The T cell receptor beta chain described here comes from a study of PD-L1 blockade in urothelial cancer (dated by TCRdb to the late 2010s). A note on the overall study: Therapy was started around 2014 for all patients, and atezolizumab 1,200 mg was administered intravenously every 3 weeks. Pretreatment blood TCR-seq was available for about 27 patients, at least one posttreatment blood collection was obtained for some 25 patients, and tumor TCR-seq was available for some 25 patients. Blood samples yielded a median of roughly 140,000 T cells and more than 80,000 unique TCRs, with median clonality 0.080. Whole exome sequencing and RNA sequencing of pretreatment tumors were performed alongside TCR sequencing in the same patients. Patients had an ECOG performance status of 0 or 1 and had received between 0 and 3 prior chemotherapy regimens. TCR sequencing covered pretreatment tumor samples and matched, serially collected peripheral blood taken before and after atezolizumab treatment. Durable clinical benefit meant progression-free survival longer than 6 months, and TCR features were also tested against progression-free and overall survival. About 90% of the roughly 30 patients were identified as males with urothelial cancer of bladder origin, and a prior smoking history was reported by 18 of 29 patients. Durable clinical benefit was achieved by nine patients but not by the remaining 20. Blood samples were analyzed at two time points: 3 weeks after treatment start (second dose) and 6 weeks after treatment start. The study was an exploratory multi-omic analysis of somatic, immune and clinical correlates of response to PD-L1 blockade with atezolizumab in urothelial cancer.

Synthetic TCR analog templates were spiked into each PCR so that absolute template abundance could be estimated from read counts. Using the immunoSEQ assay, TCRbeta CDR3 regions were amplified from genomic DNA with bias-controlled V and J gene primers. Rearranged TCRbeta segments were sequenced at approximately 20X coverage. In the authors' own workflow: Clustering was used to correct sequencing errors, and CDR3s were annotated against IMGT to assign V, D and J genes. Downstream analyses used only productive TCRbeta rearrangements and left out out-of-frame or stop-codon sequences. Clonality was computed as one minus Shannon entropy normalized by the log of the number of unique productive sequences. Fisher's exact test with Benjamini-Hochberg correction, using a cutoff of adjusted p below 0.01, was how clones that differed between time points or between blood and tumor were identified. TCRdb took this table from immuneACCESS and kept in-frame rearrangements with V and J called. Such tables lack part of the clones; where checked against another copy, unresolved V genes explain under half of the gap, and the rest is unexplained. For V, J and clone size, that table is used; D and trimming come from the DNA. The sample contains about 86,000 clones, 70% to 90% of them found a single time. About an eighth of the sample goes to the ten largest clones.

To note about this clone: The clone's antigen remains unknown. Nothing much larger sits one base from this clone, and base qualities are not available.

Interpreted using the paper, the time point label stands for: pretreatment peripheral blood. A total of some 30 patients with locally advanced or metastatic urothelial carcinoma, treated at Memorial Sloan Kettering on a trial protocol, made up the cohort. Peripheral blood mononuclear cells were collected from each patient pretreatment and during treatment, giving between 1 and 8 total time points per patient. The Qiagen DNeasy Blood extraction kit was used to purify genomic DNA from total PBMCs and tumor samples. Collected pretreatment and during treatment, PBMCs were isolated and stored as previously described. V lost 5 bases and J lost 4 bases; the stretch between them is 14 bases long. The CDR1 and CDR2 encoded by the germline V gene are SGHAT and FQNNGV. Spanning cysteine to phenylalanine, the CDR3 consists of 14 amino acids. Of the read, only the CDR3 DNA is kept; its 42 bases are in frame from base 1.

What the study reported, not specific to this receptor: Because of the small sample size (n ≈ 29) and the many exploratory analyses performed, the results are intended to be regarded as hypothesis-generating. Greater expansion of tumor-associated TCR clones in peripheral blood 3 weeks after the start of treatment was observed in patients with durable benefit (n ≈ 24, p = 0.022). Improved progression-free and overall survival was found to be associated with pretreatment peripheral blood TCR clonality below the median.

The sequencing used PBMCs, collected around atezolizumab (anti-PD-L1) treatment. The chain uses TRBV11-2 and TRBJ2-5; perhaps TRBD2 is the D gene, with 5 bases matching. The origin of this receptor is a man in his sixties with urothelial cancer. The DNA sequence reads TGTGCCAGCAGCCAACGGGATAGCATAGAGACCCAGTACTTC. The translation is CASSQRDSIETQYF.